Shown below are 13 T cell receptor beta chains from a single sample sequenced in a study of blood T cell repertoires in COVID-19. Data came from immunoSEQ multiplex PCR; TCRdb stores just in-frame clones and leaves some out. The profile covers about 140,000 clones, with about four fifths appearing a single time and around 8% taken by the ten largest. The sample consisted of peripheral blood. Source of these receptors: a human donor in a cohort sampled during active COVID-19.

The genes are TRBV7-9 and TRBJ1-5; D not certain. There are 12 residues in the CDR3. Germline V lookup: CDR1 SEHNR, CDR2 FQNEAQ (reference sequence). V lost 5 bases, J lost 3 bases, and 5 bases lay in between. In DNA form, the CDR3 reads TGTGCCAGCAGCCCAATCAATCAGCCCCAGCATTTT. Amino acids: CASSPINQPQHF.

The chain carries TRBV5-1 and TRBJ2-5, with D maybe TRBD2 (5 bases). The germline V gene encodes CDR1 SGHRS and CDR2 YFSETQ. Trimming cost V 0 bases and J 3 bases, with 9 bases left between them. The CDR3 runs to 14 residues. CDR3 in DNA: TGCGCCAGCAGCTTGGCCGGGGTAGAAGAGACCCAGTACTTC. Translating it yields CASSLAGVEETQYF.

This clone appeared once. The chain carries TRBV6-6 and TRBJ2-3; 11 bases match TRBD2. The CDR3 sequence is 16 residues long. CDR1 MNHNY and CDR2 SVGAGI come from the germline V gene (reference sequence). V shed 5 bases, J shed 0 bases, and the junction held 4 bases outside the gene matches. The CDR3 region is CASSVGLAASTDTQYF. The CDR3 bases are TGTGCCAGCAGTGTGGGACTAGCGGCGAGCACAGATACGCAGTATTTT.

The chain has TRBV7-9 and TRBJ1-2; D possibly corresponds to TRBD1 (5 bases). This CDR3 is built from 15 residues. The germline V and J ends were trimmed by 5 bases and 7 bases, with 20 bases remaining between them. Looked up from germline, CDR1 is SEHNR and CDR2 is FQNEAQ (reference sequence). The DNA for the CDR3 is TGTGCCAGCAGCCCATTCGTGGCCAGGGTCGGTGGCTACACCTTC. It codes for CASSPFVARVGGYTF.

The chain combines TRBV6-5 with TRBJ1-1; D gene ambiguous. The V gene's germline CDR1 is MNHEY and CDR2 SVGAGI. CDR3 length: 11 residues. V lost 2 bases and J 9 bases, leaving 7 bases between the germline ends. CDR3 nucleotide sequence: TGTGCCAGCAGTTACGGGGAGAAAGCTTTCTTT. Its protein product is CASSYGEKAFF.

The chain joins TRBV3-1 (or the pseudogene TRBV3-2) to TRBJ2-5; 7 bases fit TRBD2. Germline V lookup: CDR1 LGHDT, CDR2 YNNKEL (reference sequence). V shed 1 base and J 2 bases; nucleotides not matched to a gene: 7. The CDR3 has 16 amino acids. CDR3 residues: CASSQASGASQETQYF. The CDR3 nucleotides read TGTGCCAGCAGCCAAGCCAGCGGGGCCTCTCAAGAGACCCAGTACTTC.

The rearrangement joins TRBV20-1 to TRBJ1-1; D uncertain. CDR3 size: 11 residues. V was pared by 3 bases and J by 7 bases, with 9 bases between. Germline V gene sequence: CDR1 DFQATT, CDR2 SNEGSKA (reference sequence). CDR3 sequence: CSASGQNEAFF. In nucleotides, the CDR3 is TGCAGTGCTAGTGGCCAGAATGAAGCTTTCTTT.

There are a few counts of this clone. J is TRBJ1-1 and V is TRBV9; 7 bases match TRBD1. V trimming: 3 bases; J trimming: 0 bases; junction bases outside the gene matches: 5. Germline V gene lookup returns CDR1 SGDLS and CDR2 YYNGEE. This CDR3 region has 15 residues. The CDR3 spells CASSGQGGVNTEAFF. CDR3 bases: TGTGCCAGCAGCGGACAGGGAGGCGTGAACACTGAAGCTTTCTTT. Full variable domain (rest looked up from reference TRBV9 and TRBJ1-1): DSGVTQTPKHLITATGQRVTLRCSPRSGDLSVYWYQQSLDQGLQFLIQYYNGEERAKGNILERFSAQQFPDLHSELNLSSLELGDSALYFCASSGQGGVNTEAFFGQGTRLTVV.

This clone was seen more than once but under ten times. This chain joins TRBV3-1 (or the pseudogene TRBV3-2) and TRBJ1-5, with D uncertain. V dropped 3 bases and J dropped 2 bases, with 14 bases sitting between them. The CDR3 totals 16 residues. Per germline, CDR1 LGHDT and CDR2 YNNKEL (reference sequence). In DNA, the CDR3 is TGTGCCAGCAGCCAGGGCGGCGGGTTTGGCAATCAGCCCCAGCATTTT. This gives the protein CASSQGGGFGNQPQHF.

CDR3 sequence reads: CASSPGRIGNTIYF. CDR3 coding DNA: TGTGCCAGCAGTCCGGGGAGAATCGGAAACACCATATATTTT. The chain links TRBV6-5 to TRBJ1-3; no definite D call. Germline CDR1 MNHEY, CDR2 SVGAGI. V lost 5 bases and J 4 bases, leaving 12 bases between the germline ends. The CDR3 is 14 residues long.

The chain carries TRBV20-1 and TRBJ2-7; 8 bases are a match to TRBD2. The CDR3 has 13 residues. With V trimmed by 3 bases and J by 3 bases, 4 bases remained unmatched. Germline V gives CDR1 DFQATT, CDR2 SNEGSKA (reference sequence). The CDR3 region is CSASWLAGYEQYF. The CDR3, as DNA: TGCAGTGCTAGTTGGCTAGCGGGCTACGAGCAGTACTTC.

The chain has TRBV7-9 and TRBJ2-1; D is possibly TRBD1 (6 bases). Deletions cut 5 bases from V and 2 bases from J, with 16 bases between. The CDR3 loop spans 16 amino acids. Per the germline V gene, CDR1 is SEHNR and CDR2 is FQNEAQ (reference sequence). The CDR3 loop is CASSTLTGDAYNEQFF. In DNA, the CDR3 is TGTGCCAGCAGCACCCTGACAGGCGATGCCTACAATGAGCAGTTCTTC.

The chain links TRBV19 to TRBJ1-1; maybe TRBD1 (5 bases). V was trimmed by 1 base and J by 4 bases, leaving 10 bases between them. The CDR3 is 14 residues long. Germline CDR1 LNHDA, CDR2 SQIVND (reference sequence). The CDR3 region is CASSIGREGTEAFF. DNA of the CDR3: TGTGCCAGTAGTATAGGCAGGGAGGGCACTGAAGCTTTCTTT.